This entry lists 2 T cell receptor beta chains sequenced from one sample in a study of T cell repertoires in cytomegalovirus infection. Each CDR3 protein is one row after TCRdb ran MiXCR on the reads. Among hundreds of thousands of distinct CDR3 sequences listed, over 7.5% were seen once. Input material: PBMCs. These receptor sequences come from a human donor in good health (CMV status not recorded). Some clones in this sample may be carry-over from other donors' samples.

There are many counts of this clonotype. The chain has TRBV12-3 or TRBV12-4 and TRBJ2-7; D tentatively reads TRBD1 or TRBD2 (5 bases each). Trimming pared 0 bases from V and 0 bases from J, leaving 12 bases between. This CDR3 is built from 16 residues. CDR3 in DNA: TGTGCCAGCAGTTTAGCCGGTTGGGGACCCTCCTACGAGCAGTACTTC. It is translated as CASSLAGWGPSYEQYF.

V and J are TRBV7-2 and TRBJ1-5; D is possibly TRBD1 (5 bases). The CDR3 is 16 amino acids. Deletions cut 1 base from V and 4 bases from J, with 14 bases between. Germline CDR1 is SGHTA and CDR2 is FQGNSA. DNA of the CDR3: TGTGCCAGCAGCTTAGGAGGTGGGGGGGGAAATCAGCCCCAGCATTTT. It codes for CASSLGGGGGNQPQHF.